The 14 T cell receptor beta chains in this list originate from one sample, sequenced in a study of PD-L1 blockade in urothelial cancer. The repertoire was sequenced with immunoSEQ multiplex PCR; TCRdb's copy has only in-frame clones and lacks some. The table includes 54,000 or so clones, 84% detected once. This sample's time point: pretreatment peripheral blood. The starting material was PBMCs, obtained around atezolizumab (anti-PD-L1) treatment. The receptors derive from a man aged 45-60 years with urothelial cancer.

This clone showed up just a few times. This rearrangement joins TRBV7-9 to TRBJ2-7; TRBD1 might be the D (5 bases). V dropped 1 base and J dropped 2 bases, with 6 bases sitting between them. Germline values: CDR1 SEHNR, CDR2 FQNEAQ (reference sequence). The CDR3 length is 13 residues. In DNA, the CDR3 is TGTGCCAGCAGCTTAGGACAGCCCTACGAGCAGTACTTC. Protein sequence: CASSLGQPYEQYF.

This clone was recorded only once. V usage is TRBV4-1 and J usage is TRBJ2-2; 8 bases map to TRBD1. This CDR3 is 17 amino acids long. Germline-derived CDR1 and CDR2 are MGHRA and YSYEKL. With 3 bases clipped from V and 2 bases from J, the junction kept 8 bases outside the gene matches. For the CDR3, the DNA is TGCGCCAGCAGCCAGGCGACAGGGGCGATAAACACCGGGGAGCTGTTTTTT. This gives the protein CASSQATGAINTGELFF.

V and J are TRBV7-2 and TRBJ2-1, with D possibly TRBD2 on 5 matching bases. CDR3 size: 14 residues. The germline gives CDR1 SGHTA, CDR2 FQGNSA. Trimming shortened V by 3 bases and J by 4 bases, and 10 bases separated the two germline ends. In DNA, the CDR3 is TGTGCCAGCAGCTTTGGGCGGGCGTACAATGAGCAGTTCTTC. This codes for CASSFGRAYNEQFF. The full variable domain, in which reference TRBV7-2 and TRBJ2-1 provide the parts outside the CDR3, is GAGVSQSPSNKVTEKGKDVELRCDPISGHTALYWYRQSLGQGLEFLIYFQGNSAPDKSGLPSDRFSAERTGGSVSTLTIQRTQQEDSAVYLCASSFGRAYNEQFFGPGTRLTVL.

The chain recombines TRBV7-3 with TRBJ2-5; 9 positions match TRBD2. The CDR3 runs to 13 residues. With 4 bases clipped from V and 4 bases from J, the junction kept 1 base outside the gene matches. The germline V gene has CDR1 SGHTA and CDR2 FQGTGA. CDR3 DNA: TGTGCCAGCAGCTCGGGACTAGCAGAGACCCAGTACTTC. It specifies CASSSGLAETQYF.

This chain connects TRBV5-5 to TRBJ2-2, with 9 bases that match TRBD1. Germline assignment: CDR1 SGHKS and CDR2 YYEKEE (reference sequence). CDR3 length: 15 residues. V lost 2 bases, J lost 7 bases, and 6 bases stayed unmatched. CDR3 protein: CASSLGTGRVGELFF. CDR3 bases: TGTGCCAGCAGCTTAGGGACAGGGCGCGTCGGGGAGCTGTTTTTT. Variable domain in full (rest from reference TRBV5-5 and TRBJ2-2): DAGVTQSPTHLIKTRGQQVTLRCSPISGHKSVSWYQQVLGQGPQFIFQYYEKEERGRGNFPDRFSARQFPNYSSELNVNALLLGDSALYLCASSLGTGRVGELFFGEGSRLTVL.

This sequence joins TRBV6-1 and TRBJ2-3; 7 nucleotides agree with TRBD2. The CDR3 runs to 15 residues. From germline, CDR1 is MNHNS and CDR2 SASEGT. V lost 5 bases and J lost 1; bases outside the gene matches: 6. As DNA, the CDR3 is TGTGCCAGCAGTCGTCTAGCGGTCGGCACAGATACGCAGTATTTT. This translates into CASSRLAVGTDTQYF.

V is TRBV7-9 and J is TRBJ2-7; tentative D call: TRBD2 (7 bases). Germline assignment: CDR1 SEHNR and CDR2 FQNEAQ (reference sequence). The CDR3 is 18 residues long. V was clipped by 3 bases and J by 3 bases, with 24 bases between them. CDR3 bases: TGTGCCAGCAGCTTGGGGGTCTTCTCCGAGGGGGGGAACTACGAGCAGTACTTC. This sequence encodes CASSLGVFSEGGNYEQYF.

The V and J genes are TRBV11-2 and TRBJ1-1; no definite D call. Germline loops: CDR1 SGHAT, CDR2 FQNNGV. V was clipped by 3 bases and J by 6 bases, with 8 bases between them. The CDR3 spans 12 residues. As DNA, the CDR3 is TGTGCCAGCAGCTTGAGGGCGCCTGAAGCTTTCTTT. This sequence encodes CASSLRAPEAFF.

This clone appeared once. The V and J genes are TRBV7-2 and TRBJ2-2; TRBD1 aligns across 9 bases. The CDR3 sequence is 17 residues long. Germline CDR1 reads SGHTA; CDR2 reads FQGNSA. V shed 4 bases and J 2 bases; nucleotides not matched to a gene: 8. Here the CDR3 DNA reads TGTGCCAGCAGCTCTACTAGGGGACAGGGTAACACCGGGGAGCTGTTTTTT. Its translation: CASSSTRGQGNTGELFF.

This clone was counted a few times. The gene calls are TRBV7-2 and TRBJ1-1; TRBD1 matches at 9 bases. Germline CDR1 reads SGHTA; CDR2 reads FQGNSA. The CDR3 extends over 14 amino acids. Trimming took 7 bases from V and 4 from J; bases not matched to a gene: 7. CDR3 in amino acids: CASNPDRGGTEAFF. The CDR3 coding sequence is TGTGCCAGCAACCCGGACAGGGGAGGCACTGAAGCTTTCTTT.

The rearrangement joins TRBV30 to TRBJ2-5, with D possibly matching TRBD1 (6 bases). Germline V gene sequence: CDR1 GTSNPN, CDR2 SVGIG (reference sequence). The CDR3 has 12 amino acids. Trimming stripped 5 bases from V and 5 bases from J, with 12 bases between. CDR3 amino acids: CAWGGQRETQYF. CDR3 DNA sequence: TGTGCCTGGGGTGGACAGCGCGAGACCCAGTACTTC.

The V call is TRBV9, the J call TRBJ1-1, with D possibly matching TRBD1 (5 bases). Germline assignment: CDR1 SGDLS and CDR2 YYNGEE. V lost 0 bases and J lost 4, with 7 bases in between. This CDR3 is 13 amino acids long. The CDR3 reads CASSVVGATEAFF. CDR3 in DNA: TGTGCCAGCAGCGTAGTTGGGGCCACTGAAGCTTTCTTT.

The chain combines TRBV11-3 with TRBJ2-3; 14 nucleotides align to TRBD2. J was trimmed by 5 bases and V by 5 bases; bases with no gene match: 9. CDR1 and CDR2 from the germline V gene are SGHNT and YENEEA. The CDR3 spans 17 residues. The CDR3 loop is CASSQRLAGGREDTQYF. The CDR3 nucleotides read TGTGCCAGCAGCCAACGACTAGCGGGGGGGCGGGAAGATACGCAGTATTTT.

In this sample, this clone turned up a few times. The rearrangement links TRBV30 to TRBJ1-4; D is perhaps TRBD1 (5 bases). With 0 bases removed from V and 5 bases from J, the gap between germline ends came to 19 bases. Germline CDR1 and CDR2: GTSNPN and SVGIG (reference sequence). The CDR3 is 17 amino acids. Here the CDR3 reads CAWSVLSRNRPNEKLFF. In DNA, the CDR3 is TGTGCCTGGAGTGTACTTTCCCGGAACAGGCCAAATGAAAAACTGTTTTTT. Combining the CDR3 with reference TRBV30 and TRBJ1-4 gives the whole variable domain SQTIHQWPATLVQPVGSPLSLECTVEGTSNPNLYWYRQAAGRGLQLLFYSVGIGQISSEVPQNLSASRPQDRQFILSSKKLLLSDSGFYLCAWSVLSRNRPNEKLFFGSGTQLSVL.